The clone carrying this T cell receptor (beta chain) was detected only once. The antigen remains unidentified. The data are from a study of CD4 T cells in relation to SARS-CoV-2 and coronaviruses. Overall study results and limits: Pre-pandemic and post-infection samples never came from the same donor.

Deep TCR-beta sequencing used DNA from uncultured naive and memory CD4+ T cells. Data came from immunoSEQ multiplex PCR; TCRdb stores just in-frame clones and leaves some out. This sample yields 65,000 or so clones, of which over 70% are seen a single time; around 1.5% belongs to the top ten. Before the COVID-19 pandemic, during about 2011-2019, CD4+ T cells were taken from unexposed donors. Cryopreserved PBMCs were CD4-enriched, then split into naive and memory cells. This sequence was found in a human donor in good health. The sample consisted of memory CD4+ T cells from PBMCs.

The CDR3 sequence: CASSLGDRLSSYEQYF. The CDR3 nucleotides are TGTGCCAGCAGCTTAGGAGACAGATTAAGCTCCTACGAGCAGTACTTC. The chain couples TRBV7-9 to TRBJ2-7, with D perhaps matching TRBD1 (5 bases). The germline gives CDR1 SEHNR, CDR2 FQNEAQ (reference sequence). There are 16 residues in the CDR3. Trimming removed 1 base from V and 0 bases from J, with 13 bases in between.